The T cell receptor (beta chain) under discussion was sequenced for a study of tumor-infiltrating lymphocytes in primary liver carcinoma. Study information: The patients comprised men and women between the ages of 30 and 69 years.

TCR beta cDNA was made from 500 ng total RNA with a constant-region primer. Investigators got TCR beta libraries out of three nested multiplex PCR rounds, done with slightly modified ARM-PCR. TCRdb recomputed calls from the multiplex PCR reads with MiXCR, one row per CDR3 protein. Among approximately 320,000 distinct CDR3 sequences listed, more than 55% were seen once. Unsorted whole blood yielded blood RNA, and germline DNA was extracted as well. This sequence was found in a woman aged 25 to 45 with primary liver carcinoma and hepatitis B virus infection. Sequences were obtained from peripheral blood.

DNA for the CDR3: TGTGCCAGCAAAGGGGGGCGGAATGAGCAGTTCTTC. Translating it yields CASKGGRNEQFF. The J gene is TRBJ2-1, the V gene TRBV2; D may correspond to TRBD1 or TRBD2 (6 bases each). Deletions cut 7 bases from V and 7 bases from J, with 11 bases between. CDR1 is SNHLY, CDR2 FYNNEI, per germline. The CDR3 sequence is 12 residues long.